What follows are 12 T cell receptor beta chains derived from one specimen sequenced in a study of blood T cell repertoires in COVID-19. Clones were sequenced by immunoSEQ multiplex PCR, and TCRdb holds only the in-frame ones, with some missing. The sample has around 120,000 clones, 70% to 85% seen once. The sample taken for sequencing was peripheral blood. The receptors stem from an older man with active or convalescent COVID-19.

The chain couples TRBV7-2 to TRBJ2-5; TRBD1 aligns across 8 bases. Germline CDR1 reads SGHTA; CDR2 reads FQGNSA. Trimming at V came to 1 base and at J to 5 bases, leaving 3 bases not matched to a gene. CDR3 length equals 14 residues. This CDR3 is CASSLGDRRETQYF. The CDR3 DNA sequence: TGTGCCAGCAGCTTAGGGGACAGGCGGGAGACCCAGTACTTC. Supplemented by reference TRBV7-2 and TRBJ2-5, the full variable domain reads GAGVSQSPSNKVTEKGKDVELRCDPISGHTALYWYRQSLGQGLEFLIYFQGNSAPDKSGLPSDRFSAERTGGSVSTLTIQRTQQEDSAVYLCASSLGDRRETQYFGPGTRLLVL.

The chain is built from TRBV6-6 and TRBJ2-2; 7 nucleotides line up with TRBD1. Germline CDR1 MNHNY, CDR2 SVGAGI (reference sequence). The CDR3 loop spans 15 amino acids. Unmatched junction bases numbered 9, after V lost 7 bases and J lost 4 bases. The CDR3 loop reads CASTIDRVGTGELFF. CDR3 nucleotide sequence: TGTGCCAGCACCATCGACAGGGTTGGCACCGGGGAGCTGTTTTTT.

The gene calls are TRBV11-3 and TRBJ1-2; 9 nucleotides line up with TRBD1. The ends lost 5 bases at V and 6 bases at J; junction bases unmatched: 7. Looked up from germline, CDR1 is SGHNT and CDR2 is YENEEA. The CDR3 totals 14 residues. The CDR3 loop is CASSIQGAPNGYTF. CDR3 in DNA: TGTGCCAGCAGCATACAGGGGGCCCCTAATGGCTACACCTTC.

This chain links TRBV19 with TRBJ1-5; TRBD1 is a possible D gene (5 bases). This CDR3 is 15 amino acids long. Deletions cut 0 bases from V and 4 bases from J, with 10 bases between. Germline V gene lookup returns CDR1 LNHDA and CDR2 SQIVND (reference sequence). The CDR3 DNA is TGTGCCAGTAGTATAGACCCTAGGGGAAATCAGCCCCAGCATTTT. Translation: CASSIDPRGNQPQHF.

The count of this clone is one. The J gene is TRBJ1-3, the V gene TRBV10-3, with TRBD1 matching over 7 bases. With V trimmed by 6 bases and J by 8 bases, 13 bases remained unmatched. Germline V lookup: CDR1 ENHRY, CDR2 SYGVKD. The CDR3 is made up of 15 amino acids. CDR3 protein: CAISPGQRKEDTIYF. The CDR3 coding sequence is TGTGCCATCAGCCCGGGACAGCGGAAGGAGGACACCATATATTTT.

The chain links TRBV6-1 to TRBJ2-2; tentative D call: TRBD2 (5 bases). The V and J ends lost 3 bases and 6 bases respectively, with 14 bases between them. CDR3 length: 15 residues. Germline V CDR1 and CDR2: MNHNS, SASEGT. CDR3 sequence: CASSERAYGAGELFF. The DNA of the CDR3 is TGTGCCAGCAGTGAGAGGGCGTATGGGGCCGGGGAGCTGTTTTTT.

This clone came up a few times. The chain has TRBV7-9 and TRBJ1-1, with 7 bases identical to TRBD1. Germline trimming cut 5 bases from V and 2 bases from J; bases unmatched to any gene: 8. The CDR3 spans 15 residues. The V gene's germline CDR1 is SEHNR and CDR2 FQNEAQ (reference sequence). CDR3 bases: TGTGCCAGCAGCACTGACAGGGAGGTTAACACTGAAGCTTTCTTT. Translated, it gives CASSTDREVNTEAFF.

A remark on this clone: The CDR3 does not end in the conserved phenylalanine or tryptophan, so this is likely a read error. This chain connects TRBV10-3 to TRBJ2-7; 13 bases agree with TRBD2. With V trimmed by 6 bases and J by 3 bases, 5 bases remained unmatched. The CDR3 is 15 residues long. The V gene's germline CDR1 is ENHRY and CDR2 SYGVKD. The CDR3 coding sequence is TGTGCCATCAGCGGGACTAGCGGGAAGAACTACGAGCAGTACCTC. Its protein is CAISGTSGKNYEQYL.

The V call is TRBV19, the J call TRBJ1-4, with D unresolved. This CDR3 has 18 amino acids. Trimming stripped 1 base from V and 7 bases from J, with 22 bases between. Germline loops: CDR1 LNHDA, CDR2 SQIVND (reference sequence). CDR3 in DNA: TGTGCCAGTAGTATAGGGGTCAGCAGACGACTTAGTGGTGAAAAACTGTTTTTT. Translated: CASSIGVSRRLSGEKLFF.

Written as DNA, the CDR3 is TGTGCCAGCAGTGACGCGTCTACCCCCGTGCAGTACTTC. Protein sequence: CASSDASTPVQYF. V gene TRBV2 combines with J gene TRBJ2-7, with D unresolved. The V gene's germline CDR1 is SNHLY and CDR2 FYNNEI. CDR3 length: 13 amino acids. Trimming cost V 3 bases and J 9 bases, with 15 bases left between them. The whole variable domain, filled in from reference TRBV2 and TRBJ2-7, reads EPEVTQTPSHQVTQMGQEVILRCVPISNHLYFYWYRQILGQKVEFLVSFYNNEISEKSEIFDDQFSVERPDGSNFTLKIRSTKLEDSAMYFCASSDASTPVQYFGPGTRLTVT.

About this clone: This sample also contains other DNA sequences that code for the same CDR3. The chain joins TRBV5-1 to TRBJ1-1, with 9 bases matching TRBD1. Trimming took 3 bases from V and 0 from J; bases not matched to a gene: 3. CDR1 and CDR2 (germline): SGHRS, YFSETQ. CDR3 length equals 15 residues. The chain's CDR3 is CASSSGTGMNTEAFF. The CDR3 coding sequence is TGCGCCAGCAGCTCTGGGACAGGGATGAACACTGAAGCTTTCTTT.

This clone came up once. V gene TRBV7-2 combines with J gene TRBJ2-2; 7 bases are a match to TRBD2. Germline V lookup: CDR1 SGHTA, CDR2 FQGNSA. The CDR3 totals 18 residues. V was pared by 4 bases and J by 6 bases, with 17 bases of the junction left unmatched. This CDR3 reads CASSSPIFGGGRAGELFF. The CDR3 bases are TGTGCCAGCAGCTCCCCCATCTTCGGCGGAGGGAGGGCCGGGGAGCTGTTTTTT.